The 4 T cell receptor beta chains below come from one sample, sequenced in a study of beta chain features in type 1 diabetes. The whole isolated RNA underwent reverse transcription, so sequencing captured expressed TCRB transcripts. Repertoires were generated with immunoSEQ multiplex PCR, while TCRdb's copy carries only in-frame clones and drops some. The sample yields a few hundred thousand clones, approximately 10% seen once. General study findings and limits: For Type 1 diabetes patients, all four CD4+ subsets carried TCRB CDR3s that were moderately but significantly shorter.

These receptors lack a known antigen. The sample was naive CD4+ T cells from blood. Receptors were obtained from a man under 40 with type 1 diabetes.

Regarding this clone: This specimen includes other DNA sequences encoding the same CDR3. This sequence joins TRBV7-9 and TRBJ1-5; TRBD1 aligns across 7 bases. CDR1 and CDR2 from the germline V gene are SEHNR and FQNEAQ (reference sequence). The CDR3 totals 15 residues. V trimming: 3 bases; J trimming: 4 bases; junction bases outside the gene matches: 6. CDR3 bases: TGTGCCAGCAGCTTGGGAGCAGGGGGGAATCAGCCCCAGCATTTT. Its translation: CASSLGAGGNQPQHF.

The rearrangement links TRBV4-3 to TRBJ2-4, with 12 bases that match TRBD2. Germline V CDR1 and CDR2: LGHNA, YSLEER. This CDR3 contains 20 residues. V shed 0 bases and J 0 bases; nucleotides not matched to a gene: 9. This CDR3 reads CASSQETSGGWALAKNIQYF. Here the CDR3 DNA reads TGCGCCAGCAGCCAAGAGACTAGCGGGGGTTGGGCCCTAGCCAAAAACATTCAGTACTTC.

CDR3 sequence reads: CASTPIDSYEQYF. The CDR3, as DNA: TGTGCCAGCACCCCGATTGACAGCTACGAGCAGTACTTC. The chain is built from TRBV28 and TRBJ2-7; maybe TRBD1 (5 bases). Germline CDR1 is MDHEN and CDR2 is SYDVKM. Trimming stripped 7 bases from V and 3 bases from J, with 13 bases between. The CDR3 loop spans 13 amino acids.

The chain links TRBV2 to TRBJ2-3; possible D gene TRBD1, 5 bases. V gave up 1 base and J gave up 2 bases, with 7 bases separating them. Germline lookup yields CDR1 SNHLY and CDR2 FYNNEI. The CDR3 spans 14 residues. CDR3 sequence: CASSEDRTTDTQYF. CDR3 nucleotide sequence: TGTGCCAGCAGTGAAGACAGGACCACAGATACGCAGTATTTT.